The sequence of this T cell receptor beta chain was determined in a study of cytomegalovirus exposure and HLA in healthy donors (dated by TCRdb to between 2016 and 2019). About the study as a whole: In an earlier analysis of fewer than 750 of the donors, 250 to 350 Gb of sequence data and 117 million unique TCR beta sequences from roughly 200 million T cells were reported. About 300 gigabases of sequencing data and approximately 84 million unique TCR sequences were included in an early release covering about 700 HLA-typed donors. Of the approximately 400 genotyped donors, about 84% fell in the genetic ancestry cluster associated with self-reported Caucasian donors. The aim of the study was to test whether cataloging public T cell receptors could identify signatures of past pathogen exposure. The study profiled the T cell repertoires of hundreds of subjects by immunosequencing and related them to cytomegalovirus serostatus. A separate validation cohort of approximately 120 different subjects was used in addition to the approximately 640-subject first cohort. To predict cytomegalovirus infection status, the study combined high-throughput TCR immunosequencing, statistical association of individual TCRs with disease status, and machine learning. A later analysis re-analyzed previously published TCR beta repertoires from 666 donors and added high-resolution HLA genotyping to study TCR occurrence patterns. The later analysis used no new phenotypic data to find candidate immune exposures, relying instead on TCR beta sequences and their occurrence across donors. An earlier analysis of approximately 500 of the donors applied high-throughput TCR beta sequencing to assess whether each TCR beta V gene segment acted as functional or pseudogenic. Donor age, sex, ethnicity and CMV serostatus were compiled alongside the repertoire data. Genome-wide SNP genotypes for about 60% of the roughly 670 donors were used in a later genetic analysis, which treated that subset as a discovery cohort. All discovery cohort repertoires had been generated on a single sequencing platform. HLA typing included class I and class II loci at four-digit resolution. The number of typed donors differed by locus: about 629-640 for A, B, C, DRB1 and DQB1; 500 to 550 for DQA1; 606 for DPA1; and some 430 for DPB1. Roughly five DR-DQ haplotypes were treated as single units for association and clustering because of strong linkage in the cohort. Across approximately 400 genotyped donors of the cohort, an average of about 250,000 unique TCR beta nucleotide sequences per donor were sequenced, and roughly 20% of those sequences were non-productive. Summary of the overall study and its limitations: Linkage disequilibrium might explain the correlated functional status among segregating V segments, but an unknown experimental factor could not be excluded. A later analysis reported that several top co-occurrence clusters appeared linked to parvovirus B19, influenza, CMV and Epstein-Barr virus. It was suggested by the authors that the approach could potentially be generalized to other disease states and immunological phenotypes. The earlier analysis of 587 of the donors excluded over 15 rarely observed V segments, including chromosome 9 orphons, because counts were too low. A further reported finding was that TCR beta sequences accurately predicted the HLA-A and HLA-B alleles for most subjects in the first cohort. The study gave a list of 150 to 200 TCR beta chains associated with cytomegalovirus. Because some donors lacked HLA typing at each locus, the association tests relied only on the typed subset. In vitro tests confirmed that a few of the cytomegalovirus-associated TCR beta chains recognize cytomegalovirus antigens. According to a later analysis, most CMV-associated TCR beta chains appeared to be HLA-restricted, and the HLA associations seemed to be driven largely by CMV exposure. Compared with equally common non-associated chains, HLA-associated TCR beta chains in a later analysis were more clonally expanded and had lower generation probabilities. Immune exposure information for the cohort was limited to CMV serostatus. Presence/absence analyses assumed roughly uniform sequencing depth across donors, an assumption that may not hold. In an earlier analysis of approximately 590 of the donors, most TCR beta V segments appeared in productive rearrangements about 87% or about 30% of the time, broadly matching IMGT annotations. The cohort was sequenced for TCR beta chains only, and without alpha or paired-chain data the features that could be detected were limited. V-gene and J-gene trimming of TCR beta chains was associated with a missense DCLRE1C variant in a later genetic analysis, and the association was replicated in an independent cohort. Assigning TCR associations to individual alleles was difficult when HLA alleles, especially DR and DQ, strongly co-occurred. Some IMGT-functional V segments, including TRBV6-2 and TRBV6-3, could not be distinguished by the 87-base-pair reads and were therefore excluded. A cluster of highly shared sequence variants was judged likely to be a technical artifact of the sequencing pipeline. Cytomegalovirus status was reported to be diagnosed by the classifier with high specificity and sensitivity in both the original and validation cohorts. In a later analysis, the rate of TCR association differed among HLA loci, with DRB1 alleles having the most associated TCRs and HLA-C alleles having the fewest. A later analysis associated 15,000 to 20,000 TCR beta sequences with specific HLA alleles at a false discovery rate of 0.05. Most TCR sequences were observed very rarely across donors, whereas some public TCRs were present in many individuals. In a later genetic analysis, fewer N-insertions in productive TCRs were reported among donors in an Asian-associated ancestry cluster than the roughly 710-donor mean.

The cohort was made up of around 720 healthy bone marrow donors. Cohort members were all nominally healthy when sampled, although unrecorded immune exposures were likely present. The donor was CMV seronegative and was included in the group of several hundred seronegative cohort members. Every donor gave a peripheral blood sample, and the peripheral blood mononuclear cells from that sample were used for TCR beta sequencing. Genomic DNA was extracted from the blood cell samples with the Qiagen DNeasy Blood Extraction Kit. The CDR3 starts with the cysteine, ends with the phenylalanine, and has 14 residues. Just the 42-base CDR3 DNA is kept, in frame starting at base 1. The germline V gene specifies SGHVS as CDR1 and FQNEAQ as CDR2. Between the V and J ends, shortened by 5 bases and 5 bases respectively, the junction contains 15 bases. Remarks on this clone: The specificity of this receptor is unknown. The input lacks base qualities; no much larger clone sits a single base away.

The library was made by the immunoSEQ multiplex PCR assay. The multiplex PCR relied on a mix of 60 forward primers for TCR Vbeta segments and 13 reverse primers for TCR Jbeta segments. Amplification of the CDR3 region of rearranged TCR beta genes was performed with a multiplex PCR assay on genomic DNA. The Illumina HiSeq System was used to sequence the amplified TCR beta libraries as 87-base-pair reads. As for how the authors treated the data: A later analysis counted about 80 million unique TCR beta chains across the 550 to 750 repertoires, and some 12 million of these chains were shared by at least two donors. Raw reads were error-corrected and collapsed into unique sequences by a nearest-neighbor algorithm in which closely related sequences were merged to remove PCR and sequencing errors. V, D and J gene segments were assigned by aligning CDR3 sequences to IMGT reference sequences. For a sequence to be retained, a match of at least six nucleotides to both a V gene segment and a J gene segment was required. Rearrangements were called productive when the CDR3 lacked stop codons and stayed in frame with V and J; all others were non-productive. CDR3 was defined according to IMGT convention as the region running from the second conserved V-encoded cysteine to the conserved J-encoded phenylalanine. In an earlier analysis of more than 550 of the donors, sequences lacking an unambiguous match to a single V gene segment were excluded. In an earlier analysis of several hundred of the donors, a V segment was called functional when productive rearrangements were above 56.7%, and segregating when the standard deviation between donors exceeded 5%. A statistical classification framework was built to diagnose cytomegalovirus status from the catalog of TCR beta chain sequences. A later analysis assigned V and J genes by comparing TCR nucleotide sequences with IMGT/GENE-DB human TR gene sequences. A later analysis assigned CDR3 sequences and most-parsimonious VDJ recombination scenarios with the TCRdist pipeline. In a later analysis, each TCR beta chain was defined by its CDR3 amino acid sequence together with its V-gene family, and reads without a unique V-gene family were excluded. A later analysis removed several hundred highly shared, low-generation-probability nucleotide sequences to deal with suspected cross-contamination and a sequencing artifact. In a later analysis, a clonal expansion index was calculated for each public chain from normalized within-repertoire ranks of inferred template counts. Generation probabilities in a later analysis came from a VDJ recombination model fitted to out-of-frame rearrangements, and those results were checked against IGoR. In a later analysis, hypergeometric tests were used to score TCR-TCR, TCR-HLA and TCR-CMV co-occurrence, with a repertoire-size bias correction applied to TCR pairs. A later analysis estimated false discovery rates by permuting HLA or CMV assignments 20 times. In a later analysis, co-occurring TCRs were grouped using DBSCAN, with TCRdist sequence similarity added in when clustering inside HLA-allele-positive subsets. Repertoires with fewer than 30,000 or more than 120,000 public chains were left out of co-occurrence clustering, as were about five repertoires with anomalous nucleotide sharing. Here the immuneACCESS table is served through TCRdb, limited to in-frame sequences with V and J called. Missing clones are a known gap in these copies; in checked studies unresolved V genes cover under half, and the rest lacks a known reason. The DNA was the basis for D and trimming; V, J and clone size are from that table. Counted in this sample were roughly 130,000 clones; 81% of them appeared once. The ten most abundant clones make up 0.6% to 0.7% of the sample.

The sample consisted of PBMCs. Recombination connected TRBV7-8 to TRBJ2-5, and the D gene may be TRBD2, 5 bases matching. This receptor was identified in a man in his late teens or twenties in good health and CMV-seronegative. The DNA sequence is as follows: TGTGCCAGCAGCCCGAGACTAAATAGGGAGACCCAGTACTTC. Its amino acids are CASSPRLNRETQYF. With the portions outside the CDR3 filled from the reference TRBV7-8 and TRBJ2-5 genes, the complete variable region becomes GAGVSQSPRYKVAKRGQDVALRCDPISGHVSLFWYQQALGQGPEFLTYFQNEAQLDKSGLPSDRFFAERPEGSVSTLKIQRTQQEDSAVYLCASSPRLNRETQYFGPGTRLLVL.